Listed below are T cell receptor beta chains from one sample, sequenced in a study of blood T cell repertoires in COVID-19. The method was immunoSEQ multiplex PCR; TCRdb's version includes in-frame clones alone and lacks a portion of them. The sample yields tens of thousands of clones, around 90% seen once. Sequencing used peripheral blood. These receptors came from a man aged 45-60 years with active COVID-19. The CDR3 runs from the conserved cysteine through the conserved F or W. The order of the fields is CDR3 protein, CDR3 DNA, D gene, J gene, clone size, V gene. A D gene is named only where the DNA matches it firmly. The size entry is marked missing in some rows and otherwise reads once, few, many or a size class.

CASNEMGLAGYEQYF TGTGCCAGCAACGAAATGGGACTAGCGGGTTACGAGCAGTACTTC TRBD2 TRBJ2-7 - TRBV7-2
CASSYSNRGQGRQPQHF TGTGCCAGCAGTTACTCGAATCGAGGACAGGGAAGACAGCCCCAGCATTTT TRBD1 TRBJ1-5 - TRBV6-2/TRBV6-3
CASSLDRNEQFF TGTGCCAGCAGCTTAGATCGCAATGAGCAGTTCTTC - TRBJ2-1 few TRBV11-3
CASSESTGKSNQPQHF TGCGCCAGCAGTGAATCGACAGGGAAAAGCAATCAGCCCCAGCATTTT TRBD1 TRBJ1-5 few TRBV10-1
CASTSTGGKTEAFF TGTGCCAGCACCTCGACGGGGGGGAAGACTGAAGCTTTCTTT - TRBJ1-1 - TRBV25-1
CASSRQGGGSYNEQFF TGCGCCAGCAGCCGGCAAGGCGGGGGATCTTACAATGAGCAGTTCTTC TRBD2 TRBJ2-1 - TRBV4-3
CASNRLANYGYTF TGTGCCAGCAACAGGTTGGCTAACTATGGCTACACCTTC - TRBJ1-2 - TRBV28
CASSIDDRNTEAFF TGTGCCAGCAGCATAGACGACAGGAACACTGAAGCTTTCTTT - TRBJ1-1 - TRBV7-2
CASSLVGVETQYF TGTGCCAGCAGCTTAGTGGGAGTGGAGACCCAGTACTTC - TRBJ2-5 - TRBV7-9
CATSGSGSQNQPQHF TGTGCCACCAGCGGTTCAGGATCCCAAAATCAGCCCCAGCATTTT - TRBJ1-5 - TRBV15
CASSLVVAGAQETQYF TGTGCCAGCAGCTTAGTTGTGGCAGGGGCTCAGGAGACCCAGTACTTC - TRBJ2-5 - TRBV5-5
CAWNMDRGLYEQYF TGTGCCTGGAACATGGACAGGGGGCTTTACGAGCAGTACTTC TRBD1 TRBJ2-7 - TRBV30
CASSPGTSGMYTQYF TGTGCCAGCAGCCCCGGGACTAGCGGGATGTATACGCAGTATTTT TRBD2 TRBJ2-3 once TRBV5-4